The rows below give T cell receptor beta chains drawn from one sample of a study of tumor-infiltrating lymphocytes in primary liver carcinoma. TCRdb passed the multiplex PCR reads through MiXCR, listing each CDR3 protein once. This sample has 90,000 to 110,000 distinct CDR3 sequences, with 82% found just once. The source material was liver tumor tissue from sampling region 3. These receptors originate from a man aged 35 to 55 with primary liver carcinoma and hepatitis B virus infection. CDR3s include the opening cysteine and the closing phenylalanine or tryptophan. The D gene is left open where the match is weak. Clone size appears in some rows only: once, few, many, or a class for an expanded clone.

CDR3nt: TGTAGTACAGGGGGGGAAACTGAAGCTTTCTTT; CDR3aa: CSTGGETEAFF; v_gene: TRBV20-1; abundance: few; j_gene: TRBJ1-1; d_gene: TRBD1
CDR3nt: TGTGCCAGCAGATTCGGGACAGGGGGTCATCAGCCCCAGTATTTT; CDR3aa: CASRFGTGGHQPQYF; v_gene: TRBV12-3/TRBV12-4; abundance: -; j_gene: TRBJ2-3; d_gene: TRBD1
CDR3nt: TGCGCCAGCAGCCCTGTGGGCGGGGGAGTGAACACTGAAGCTTCCTTT; CDR3aa: CASSPVGGGVNTEASF; v_gene: TRBV4-3; abundance: -; j_gene: TRBJ1-1; d_gene: -
CDR3nt: TGTGCCAGCAGTCGACAGTTGAACGCTGAAGTTTTCTTT; CDR3aa: CASSRQLNAEVFF; v_gene: TRBV12-3/TRBV12-4; abundance: -; j_gene: TRBJ1-1; d_gene: -
CDR3nt: TGTGCCAGCATTGATCTGTTAGGGACCTCATCTGGAAACACCATATATTTT; CDR3aa: CASIDLLGTSSGNTIYF; v_gene: TRBV6-1; abundance: -; j_gene: TRBJ1-3; d_gene: -
CDR3nt: TGCAGTGCTAGACCGGGACAGGGTCCGGGAGAGACCCAGTACTTC; CDR3aa: CSARPGQGPGETQYF; v_gene: TRBV20-1; abundance: -; j_gene: TRBJ2-5; d_gene: TRBD1
CDR3nt: TGTGCCACCAGTGATTTAGCGGAGTCCTACAATGAGCAGTTCTTC; CDR3aa: CATSDLAESYNEQFF; v_gene: TRBV24-1; abundance: many; j_gene: TRBJ2-1; d_gene: -
CDR3nt: TGTGCCAGCAGTCGGGGCGCTGAAGCTTTCTTT; CDR3aa: CASSRGAEAFF; v_gene: TRBV7-9; abundance: many; j_gene: TRBJ1-1; d_gene: -
CDR3nt: TGCGCCAGTAGCTTCGTTAGCGGACTCAATGAGCAGTTCTTC; CDR3aa: CASSFVSGLNEQFF; v_gene: TRBV5-1; abundance: -; j_gene: TRBJ2-1; d_gene: -
CDR3nt: TGTGCCAGCAGTGAAACAGGATCCTGCAATGAACAGTTCTTC; CDR3aa: CASSETGSCNEQFF; v_gene: TRBV6-4; abundance: -; j_gene: TRBJ2-1; d_gene: -
CDR3nt: TGTGCCAGCAGTTTGGGCCGAGCTGAGGCCGACGTCCTGACTTTC; CDR3aa: CASSLGRAEADVLTF; v_gene: TRBV11-1; abundance: -; j_gene: TRBJ2-6; d_gene: -
CDR3nt: TGCGCCAGCAGCCAAGAAGGTGCCCCTAGATCAGCTACGCAGTATTTT; CDR3aa: CASSQEGAPRSATQYF; v_gene: TRBV4-1; abundance: -; j_gene: TRBJ2-3; d_gene: -
CDR3nt: TGTGCCAGCAAGTTGATAGGGACCCCTGAAGCTTTCTTT; CDR3aa: CASKLIGTPEAFF; v_gene: TRBV6-1; abundance: -; j_gene: TRBJ1-1; d_gene: -
CDR3nt: TGTGCCAGCGGTTATGGGCAGATCACTGAAGCTTTCTTT; CDR3aa: CASGYGQITEAFF; v_gene: TRBV6-5; abundance: once; j_gene: TRBJ1-1; d_gene: -
CDR3nt: TGTGCCATCAGTGTAGGACAAACCCGGGATATGGAGTATTTT; CDR3aa: CAISVGQTRDMEYF; v_gene: TRBV10-3; abundance: -; j_gene: TRBJ2-3; d_gene: -
CDR3nt: TGTGTCAGCAGTTCAGACACAGGGGGATTCAATCAGCCCCAGCATTTT; CDR3aa: CVSSSDTGGFNQPQHF; v_gene: TRBV28; abundance: -; j_gene: TRBJ1-5; d_gene: TRBD1
CDR3nt: TGCAGCGTCGATACAGGGTATACCAACGAGCAGTACTTC; CDR3aa: CSVDTGYTNEQYF; v_gene: TRBV29-1; abundance: -; j_gene: TRBJ2-7; d_gene: -
CDR3nt: TGTGCCAGCAGTCCTGGGGCCGCGGGTGGCGCTGAAGTTTTCTTT; CDR3aa: CASSPGAAGGAEVFF; v_gene: TRBV6-1; abundance: -; j_gene: TRBJ1-1; d_gene: -
CDR3nt: TGTGCCTGCCCCGACTGGACAGGGTCGGTGGATTGCTACACCTTC; CDR3aa: CACPDWTGSVDCYTF; v_gene: TRBV30; abundance: -; j_gene: TRBJ1-2; d_gene: TRBD1
CDR3nt: TGTGCCAGCAACTTGAGGTTCGACAATCAGCCCCAGCATTTT; CDR3aa: CASNLRFDNQPQHF; v_gene: TRBV5-6; abundance: -; j_gene: TRBJ1-5; d_gene: -
CDR3nt: TGCGCCAGCAGTTTCATGGTCAATGCAATAAATGAGCAGTTCTTC; CDR3aa: CASSFMVNAINEQFF; v_gene: TRBV28; abundance: -; j_gene: TRBJ2-1; d_gene: -
CDR3nt: TGCGGCAGCAGCCACGACAGGGTTGGCCAAGAGACACAGTACTTC; CDR3aa: CGSSHDRVGQETQYF; v_gene: TRBV5-1; abundance: -; j_gene: TRBJ2-5; d_gene: TRBD1
CDR3nt: TGCGCCAGCAGATTAGGCGTCTCGAACAGTGAGCAGTTCTTC; CDR3aa: CASRLGVSNSEQFF; v_gene: TRBV11-3; abundance: -; j_gene: TRBJ2-1; d_gene: -
CDR3nt: TGTGCCATCAGTGGGACAGGGTTGGGAGAGACCCACTACTTC; CDR3aa: CAISGTGLGETHYF; v_gene: TRBV10-3; abundance: -; j_gene: TRBJ2-5; d_gene: TRBD1
CDR3nt: TGTGCCAGCAGCTTACGGGACAGCGACACTGAAGCTTTCTTT; CDR3aa: CASSLRDSDTEAFF; v_gene: TRBV7-9; abundance: many; j_gene: TRBJ1-1; d_gene: TRBD1
CDR3nt: TGTGTCAGCAGTCGCGGGGGCTACAAGCAGTACTTC; CDR3aa: CVSSRGGYKQYF; v_gene: TRBV11-2; abundance: -; j_gene: TRBJ2-7; d_gene: -
CDR3nt: TGCAGCGTTCCAATGGGCGTTGAGGCCCAGTACTTC; CDR3aa: CSVPMGVEAQYF; v_gene: TRBV29-1; abundance: -; j_gene: TRBJ2-5; d_gene: -
CDR3nt: TGTGCCAGCAGTGATTGGGCAGATACGCAGTATTTT; CDR3aa: CASSDWADTQYF; v_gene: TRBV6-1; abundance: medium-sized; j_gene: TRBJ2-3; d_gene: -
CDR3nt: TGTGCCAGCGAGATAGGAGGAAGCAATAAGCCCCAGCATTTT; CDR3aa: CASEIGGSNKPQHF; v_gene: TRBV6-6; abundance: -; j_gene: TRBJ1-5; d_gene: -
CDR3nt: TGTACCTGGAGTGGACTAGGAGGTAGGGCCTACAATGAGCAGTTCTTC; CDR3aa: CTWSGLGGRAYNEQFF; v_gene: TRBV30; abundance: -; j_gene: TRBJ2-1; d_gene: TRBD2
CDR3nt: TGTGCCAGCGGCCCGAACACGGTTGGGACCCAGTACTTT; CDR3aa: CASGPNTVGTQYF; v_gene: TRBV6-6; abundance: -; j_gene: TRBJ2-5; d_gene: -
CDR3nt: TGCGCCAGTAGCGGGCGGGGAAATGTCGGGGAGTTGTTCTTT; CDR3aa: CASSGRGNVGELFF; v_gene: TRBV4-1; abundance: -; j_gene: TRBJ2-2; d_gene: TRBD2
CDR3nt: TGTGCCAGCAGCTTAGATCCCGGGACACCCTACGAGCAGTACTTC; CDR3aa: CASSLDPGTPYEQYF; v_gene: TRBV11-3; abundance: medium-sized; j_gene: TRBJ2-7; d_gene: -
CDR3nt: TGTACCAGCAGGAGGTGTGCTGGCTACACCTTC; CDR3aa: CTSRRCAGYTF; v_gene: TRBV28; abundance: -; j_gene: TRBJ1-2; d_gene: -
CDR3nt: TGTGCCAGCAGCCGGCAGCCCCGGGGGGAGCAGTACTTC; CDR3aa: CASSRQPRGEQYF; v_gene: TRBV9; abundance: -; j_gene: TRBJ2-7; d_gene: -
CDR3nt: TGTGCCACCAGTGATTTCTACGGGACAAACAATGAGCAGTTCTTC; CDR3aa: CATSDFYGTNNEQFF; v_gene: TRBV24-1; abundance: many; j_gene: TRBJ2-1; d_gene: -
CDR3nt: TGTGCCAGCAGCCAAGATCCAGGGGGGGCCCAGCATTTT; CDR3aa: CASSQDPGGAQHF; v_gene: TRBV14; abundance: many; j_gene: TRBJ1-5; d_gene: TRBD1
CDR3nt: TGTGCCAGCAGTTACTCGGAAAGCTCCTACAATGAGGAGTTCTTC; CDR3aa: CASSYSESSYNEEFF; v_gene: TRBV6-2/TRBV6-3; abundance: once; j_gene: TRBJ2-1; d_gene: -
CDR3nt: TGTGTCGGCAGCTTGGACGGGAATTATGGCTACACCTTC; CDR3aa: CVGSLDGNYGYTF; v_gene: TRBV5-4; abundance: -; j_gene: TRBJ1-2; d_gene: -
CDR3nt: TGCGCCAGTAGCCAAGAACAGCGCTACGAGCAGTGCTTC; CDR3aa: CASSQEQRYEQCF; v_gene: TRBV4-1; abundance: -; j_gene: TRBJ2-7; d_gene: -
CDR3nt: TGTGCCAGCAGTAGACCGGGACAAGGGAGCACTGAAGCTTTCTTT; CDR3aa: CASSRPGQGSTEAFF; v_gene: TRBV12-3/TRBV12-4; abundance: -; j_gene: TRBJ1-1; d_gene: -
CDR3nt: TGCAGCGTTGCAGGAGGCTGGGGGATTAACAATGAAGCTTTCTTT; CDR3aa: CSVAGGWGINNEAFF; v_gene: TRBV29-1; abundance: -; j_gene: TRBJ1-1; d_gene: -
CDR3nt: TGTGCCAGTGGTTTGTCGGGGTTCGACAATGAGCAGTTCTTC; CDR3aa: CASGLSGFDNEQFF; v_gene: TRBV11-2; abundance: once; j_gene: TRBJ2-1; d_gene: -
CDR3nt: TGTGCCAGCAGTCGAGACGGACTAGCGACCACAGATAAGCAGTATTTT; CDR3aa: CASSRDGLATTDKQYF; v_gene: TRBV6-2/TRBV6-3; abundance: once; j_gene: TRBJ2-3; d_gene: TRBD2
CDR3nt: TGTGCCAGCAGTACCCGAAGGGACTCCTACAATGAGCAGTTCTTC; CDR3aa: CASSTRRDSYNEQFF; v_gene: TRBV6-2/TRBV6-3; abundance: many; j_gene: TRBJ2-1; d_gene: -
CDR3nt: TGTGCCACCGGGGCGGGGAGCCAAGAGACCCAGTACTTC; CDR3aa: CATGAGSQETQYF; v_gene: TRBV24-1; abundance: many; j_gene: TRBJ2-5; d_gene: -
CDR3nt: TGCAGTATACAAGTTACATGGGGCGAGGGCGAGCAGTACTTC; CDR3aa: CSIQVTWGEGEQYF; v_gene: TRBV29-1; abundance: -; j_gene: TRBJ2-7; d_gene: -
CDR3nt: TGTGCAAGCAGCATTGATGGCGGACAGTATGGTGGCTACATCTTC; CDR3aa: CASSIDGGQYGGYIF; v_gene: TRBV5-5; abundance: once; j_gene: TRBJ1-2; d_gene: -
CDR3nt: TGTGCCAGCAGTTCGCCGGGACTAGCGGGCCCCGGTAAACAGTTCTTC; CDR3aa: CASSSPGLAGPGKQFF; v_gene: TRBV6-2/TRBV6-3; abundance: -; j_gene: TRBJ2-1; d_gene: TRBD2
CDR3nt: TGCGCCAGCAGCTTCTGGACTAGCGTAACTGGGGGAAACTACGAGCAGTACTTC; CDR3aa: CASSFWTSVTGGNYEQYF; v_gene: TRBV5-1; abundance: -; j_gene: TRBJ2-7; d_gene: TRBD2
CDR3nt: TGTGCTAGCAGTGAACAGGGTATGGCTAGGGCCAACGTCCTGACTTTC; CDR3aa: CASSEQGMARANVLTF; v_gene: TRBV6-1; abundance: -; j_gene: TRBJ2-6; d_gene: -
CDR3nt: TGTGCCAGCATAGAGGGGAACGGCAATCAGCCCCAGCATTTT; CDR3aa: CASIEGNGNQPQHF; v_gene: TRBV6-6; abundance: many; j_gene: TRBJ1-5; d_gene: -
CDR3nt: TGTGCCAGCTTAAAAGCCAATGAGCAGTTCTTC; CDR3aa: CASLKANEQFF; v_gene: TRBV11-3; abundance: -; j_gene: TRBJ2-1; d_gene: -
CDR3nt: TGTGCCAGCAGCCGTGACATGACGAACACCGGGGAGCTGTTTTTT; CDR3aa: CASSRDMTNTGELFF; v_gene: TRBV14; abundance: once; j_gene: TRBJ2-2; d_gene: -
CDR3nt: TGCAGTGTTGTAGGGGGCTGGGGGATGAACACTGGAGCTTTCTTT; CDR3aa: CSVVGGWGMNTGAFF; v_gene: TRBV29-1; abundance: -; j_gene: TRBJ1-1; d_gene: TRBD1